These 10 T cell receptor beta chains originate from one sample sequenced in a study of T cells in Graves' hyperthyroidism and ophthalmopathy. Authors of the study amplified TCR beta CDR3 regions from RNA transcripts. The HTBI primer set was used in a first-round RT-PCR of the TCR CDR3. Via MiXCR, TCRdb re-called the multiplex PCR reads, giving one row per CDR3 protein. The sample yields approximately 400,000 distinct CDR3 sequences, about 15% seen once. What was sequenced was blood. Receptors originate from a woman in her 30s with Graves' hyperthyroidism.

This clonotype was seen ten or more times. V and J are TRBV4-2 and TRBJ2-6; 13 nucleotides line up with TRBD2. This CDR3 contains 17 residues. Per the germline V gene, CDR1 is LGHNA and CDR2 is YNFKEQ. Trimming at V came to 4 bases and at J to 2 bases, leaving 2 bases not matched to a gene. CDR3 sequence: CASSLGTSGAGANVLTF. CDR3 bases: TGTGCCAGCAGCCTCGGGACTAGCGGGGCTGGGGCCAACGTCCTGACTTTC.

This clonotype was seen at least ten times. The chain combines TRBV10-3 with TRBJ2-3, with 10 bases aligning to TRBD2. Germline CDR1 and CDR2: ENHRY and SYGVKD. The J segment lost 4 bases and the V segment lost 10 bases, leaving 17 bases of the junction unmatched. This CDR3 region has 17 residues. Here the CDR3 DNA reads TGTGCCACCTGGACCGGGACTAGCGCGGTGGGTTCAGATACGCAGTATTTT. Its translation: CATWTGTSAVGSDTQYF.

This clonotype was seen many times. The rearrangement joins TRBV11-3 to TRBJ2-1; D remains ambiguous. Per germline, CDR1 SGHNT and CDR2 YENEEA. CDR3 length: 15 amino acids. V was cut by 3 bases and J by 5 bases, with 14 bases left in between. The CDR3 region is CASSLRLTDHNEQFF. The CDR3 DNA reads as TGTGCCAGCAGCTTGAGACTCACCGACCACAATGAGCAGTTCTTC.

In its sample, this clonotype was seen many times. The genes are TRBV20-1 and TRBJ2-7, with a weak D call TRBD1 (5 bases). The CDR3 sequence is 14 residues long. Trimming took off 0 bases at V and 4 bases at J, with 13 bases between the two ends. CDR1 and CDR2 from the germline V gene are DFQATT and SNEGSKA (reference sequence). The CDR3 reads CSARDPTGTYEQYF. CDR3 in DNA: TGCAGTGCTAGAGATCCCACAGGTACATACGAGCAGTACTTC.

In its sample, this clonotype was seen a few times. The V and J genes are TRBV7-3 and TRBJ2-1; no firm D call. Trimming pared 3 bases from V and 6 bases from J, leaving 9 bases between. CDR1 and CDR2 from the germline V gene are SGHTA and FQGTGA. The CDR3 has 13 residues. CDR3 residues: CASSLSRSNEQFF. For the CDR3, the DNA is TGTGCCAGCAGCTTGTCCCGGTCCAATGAGCAGTTCTTC.

Many counts were recorded for this clonotype. V gene TRBV7-2 combines with J gene TRBJ2-7; D tentatively fits TRBD1 or TRBD2 (5 bases each). From germline, CDR1 is SGHTA and CDR2 FQGNSA. V was trimmed by 5 bases and J by 3 bases, leaving 17 bases between them. The CDR3 consists of 15 residues. CDR3 nucleotides: TGTGCCAGCAGCGAAAGCGGTTCAGGGTTCTACGAGCAGTACTTC. Amino acid sequence: CASSESGSGFYEQYF.

The table lists this clonotype with a few counts. The chain is built from TRBV12-3 or TRBV12-4 and TRBJ2-1; 7 positions agree with TRBD1. The junction had 7 bases not matched to a gene; V was cut back by 6 bases and J by 8 bases. The CDR3 sequence is 13 residues long. This chain's CDR3 is CASSPTGLDEQFF. CDR3 nucleotides: TGTGCCAGCAGCCCGACAGGGTTAGATGAGCAGTTCTTC.

This clonotype was counted only a few times. This rearrangement joins TRBV27 to TRBJ2-3, with 7 bases aligning to TRBD2. Germline CDR1 is MNHEY and CDR2 is SMNVEV (reference sequence). The CDR3 is 15 residues long. V shed 1 base, J shed 5 bases, and the junction held 6 bases outside the gene matches. CDR3 residues: CASSLYAGVEDTQYF. The CDR3 region has the DNA TGTGCCAGCAGTTTATACGCGGGAGTGGAAGATACGCAGTATTTT.

With respect to this clonotype: A much larger clone lies a single base off, so this may be a read error. The conserved closing phenylalanine or tryptophan is absent in this CDR3, likely reflecting a read error. The chain couples TRBV27 to TRBJ2-7; 7 bases map to TRBD1. V gave up 2 bases and J gave up 3 bases; unmatched junction bases: 4. The CDR3 covers 14 residues. Germline V gene data show CDR1 as MNHEY and CDR2 as SMNVEV (reference sequence). The CDR3 spells CASSLRTGGYEQYS. The CDR3 bases are TGTGCCAGCAGTTTACGGACAGGAGGCTACGAGCAGTACTCC.

This clonotype showed up many times. V usage is TRBV20-1 and J usage is TRBJ2-3; 14 bases line up with TRBD2. Germline values: CDR1 DFQATT, CDR2 SNEGSKA (reference sequence). This CDR3 contains 17 residues. The V and J ends lost 3 bases and 3 bases, in that order; junction bases with no gene match: 8. This CDR3 is CSARTSGRAGFTDTQYF. The DNA for the CDR3 is TGCAGTGCTAGGACTAGCGGGAGGGCCGGGTTTACAGATACGCAGTATTTT.